This TCR beta chain came from a study of cytomegalovirus exposure and HLA in healthy donors. General observations from the study: Generally TCR sequences proved uncommon, though certain public TCRs appeared in numerous donors. For cytomegalovirus status, the classifier reportedly gave diagnoses with high specificity and sensitivity. CMV antigen specificity was confirmed in vitro for a few CMV-associated chains.

Clones were sequenced by immunoSEQ multiplex PCR, and TCRdb holds only the in-frame ones, with some missing. Seen here are about 140,000 clones, approximately 82% observed once, and the top ten hold less than 35%. Germline CDR1 and CDR2: SGHAT and FQNNGV. The CDR3 has 13 amino acids. V was pared by 1 base and J by 10 bases, with 10 bases between. Separate from the roughly 700-subject first cohort, the roughly 120-subject validation cohort was the one that the donors belonged to. On this clone itself: Antigen unknown.

This chain joins TRBV11-2 and TRBJ1-4; a weak D match, TRBD1 (6 bases). This receptor was obtained from a man aged 30-40 years in good health and CMV-seropositive. What was sequenced was PBMCs. The CDR3 bases are TGTGCCAGCAGCTTAGCTGGGGGCGGAAAACTGTTTTTT. As protein: CASSLAGGGKLFF.